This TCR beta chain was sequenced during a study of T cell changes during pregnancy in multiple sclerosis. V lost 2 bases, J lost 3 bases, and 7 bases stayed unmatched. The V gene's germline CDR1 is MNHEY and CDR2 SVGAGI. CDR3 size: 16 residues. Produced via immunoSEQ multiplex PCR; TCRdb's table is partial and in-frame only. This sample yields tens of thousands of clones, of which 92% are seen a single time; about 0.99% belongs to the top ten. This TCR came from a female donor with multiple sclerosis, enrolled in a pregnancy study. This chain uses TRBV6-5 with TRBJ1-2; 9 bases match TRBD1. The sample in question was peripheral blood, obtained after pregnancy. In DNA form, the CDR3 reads TGTGCCAGCAGTTACCGGGACAGGGCGAAAGACTATGGCTACACCTTC. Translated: CASSYRDRAKDYGYTF.